The 21 T cell receptor beta chains presented below share a single source sample, sequenced in a study of T-cell reconstitution after alpha-beta-depleted transplantation in children. Findings and limits, study-wide: At one year after transplant, newly produced T cells mostly accounted for T-cell counts and diversity.

Preparation of the TCRbeta library used unique molecular identifiers. TCRdb recomputed calls from the PCR reads with MiXCR, one row per CDR3 protein. Here the sample spans a few hundred thousand distinct CDR3 sequences, around 7.3% being singletons. Their specific antigens are unknown. Sequencing used peripheral blood, obtained 360 days after TCRalphabeta/CD19-depleted stem cell transplant. These receptors were taken from a female patient aged 2 to 10 who had a stem cell transplant for Fanconi anemia, so the T cells may come from the graft donor.

The sample holds many counts of this clonotype. V is TRBV28 and J is TRBJ1-1; TRBD1 matches 7 bases. This CDR3 contains 13 residues. Germline CDR1 and CDR2: MDHEN and SYDVKM. V shed 2 bases and J 8 bases; nucleotides not matched to a gene: 5. The CDR3, as DNA: TGTGCCAGCAGTTTAGCGGGACAGCTCGAAGCTTTCTTT. Protein sequence: CASSLAGQLEAFF.

This clonotype was recorded many times. The chain uses TRBV13 and TRBJ2-2; D tentatively reads TRBD1 or TRBD2 (5 bases each). Trimming left V 8 bases short and J 0 bases short, with 10 bases between. CDR1 PRHDT and CDR2 FYEKMQ come from the germline V gene (reference sequence). CDR3 length equals 14 residues. This CDR3 reads CASLGRPNTGELFF. The CDR3, as DNA: TGTGCCAGCTTGGGACGTCCGAACACCGGGGAGCTGTTTTTT.

In this sample, this clonotype turned up a few times. The chain couples TRBV30 to TRBJ2-3; D may be TRBD1 (5 bases). The CDR3 has 13 amino acids. V was shortened by 1 base and J by 6 bases, with 11 bases between the two germline ends. Germline V gives CDR1 GTSNPN, CDR2 SVGIG (reference sequence). CDR3 residues: CAWSANQGDTQYF. CDR3 sequence (DNA): TGTGCCTGGAGTGCCAACCAGGGTGATACGCAGTATTTT.

This sequence joins TRBV28 and TRBJ1-3; D gene ambiguous. This CDR3 is 16 amino acids long. V was clipped by 5 bases and J by 3 bases, with 17 bases between them. Germline loops: CDR1 MDHEN, CDR2 SYDVKM. The CDR3 DNA is TGTGCCAGCAGTAATCTTGAAGGGATCTTTGGAAACACCATATATTTT. Translated, it gives CASSNLEGIFGNTIYF.

The chain links TRBV7-2 to TRBJ1-5, with 7 bases lining up with TRBD1. The germline CDR1 and CDR2 sequences are SGHTA and FQGNSA. The CDR3 is 13 amino acids. V was pared by 2 bases and J by 7 bases, with 2 bases of the junction left unmatched. The CDR3: CASSLTGEQPQHF. The CDR3, as DNA: TGTGCCAGCAGCTTAACAGGGGAGCAGCCCCAGCATTTT.

As concerns this clonotype: A much more abundant neighbour one base away suggests this may be a read error. V and J are TRBV29-1 and TRBJ1-2; no clear D gene. V lost 8 bases and J 6 bases, leaving 16 bases between the germline ends. Per germline, CDR1 SQVTM and CDR2 ANQGSEA. The CDR3 has 12 residues. The CDR3 region has the DNA TGCAGCATTTATACAGAGCGTCATGGCTACACCTTC. This codes for CSIYTERHGYTF.

This clonotype showed up just a few times. The V and J genes are TRBV6-4 and TRBJ2-1; either TRBD1 or TRBD2 may supply D (5 bases each). Trimming took 4 bases from V and 4 from J, leaving 20 bases between them. Germline V lookup: CDR1 MRHNA, CDR2 SNTAGT. The CDR3 is 17 amino acids. CDR3 sequence (DNA): TGTGCCAGCAGTGTTACCGGGACCAGATGGGGATACAATGAGCAGTTCTTC. Encoded protein: CASSVTGTRWGYNEQFF.

This clonotype appeared a few times. The chain combines TRBV29-1 with TRBJ2-5; TRBD1 is a possible D gene (5 bases). CDR1 and CDR2 (germline): SQVTM, ANQGSEA. Between the trimmed V and J ends, which lost 5 bases and 5 bases, there was a span of 15 bases. The CDR3 loop spans 13 amino acids. The CDR3 region is CSVSRFRVETQYF. CDR3 sequence (DNA): TGCAGCGTTTCTAGGTTCAGGGTCGAGACCCAGTACTTC.

The chain has TRBV27 and TRBJ1-5, with 7 bases matching TRBD1. The CDR3 is 14 amino acids. Germline lookup yields CDR1 MNHEY and CDR2 SMNVEV (reference sequence). V lost 5 bases and J lost 3; bases outside the gene matches: 4. Written as DNA, the CDR3 is TGTGCCAGCAGTCGGACAGGATTCAATCAGCCCCAGCATTTT. Translation: CASSRTGFNQPQHF.

The CDR3 DNA follows: TGCGCCAGCAGCCGACAACCTGACAGGGCCTACGAGCAGTACTTC. Translated, it gives CASSRQPDRAYEQYF. The genes are TRBV4-3 and TRBJ2-7; 7 nucleotides line up with TRBD1. Germline V gives CDR1 LGHNA, CDR2 YSLEER. V shed 4 bases, J shed 2 bases, and the junction held 8 bases outside the gene matches. This CDR3 is built from 15 residues.

This clonotype was recorded at least ten times. The chain uses TRBV20-1 and TRBJ2-3; TRBD2 matches at 10 bases. This CDR3 region has 16 residues. Germline V lookup: CDR1 DFQATT, CDR2 SNEGSKA (reference sequence). Trimming took 6 bases from V and 4 from J; bases not matched to a gene: 13. CDR3 coding DNA: TGCAGTGCCCGTGAGGCTAGCGGGGGTTTTGCAGATACGCAGTATTTT. Protein sequence: CSAREASGGFADTQYF.

This clonotype was detected many times. The chain has TRBV6-5 and TRBJ1-3; D unresolved. From germline, CDR1 is MNHEY and CDR2 SVGAGI. This CDR3 contains 15 residues. Trimming removed 6 bases from V and 4 bases from J, with 16 bases in between. CDR3 bases: TGTGCCAGCAGGAGGGCTCCGGACCTAGGAAACACCATATATTTT. Its translation is CASRRAPDLGNTIYF.

The chain combines TRBV7-3 with TRBJ2-1; 9 nucleotides line up with TRBD2. This CDR3 has 15 amino acids. After removal of 5 bases from V and 3 bases from J, the junction contained 5 bases not matched to a gene. Germline-derived CDR1 and CDR2 are SGHTA and FQGTGA. CDR3 sequence reads: CASSLQRGDYNEQFF. CDR3 nucleotide sequence: TGTGCCAGCAGCCTACAGCGGGGGGACTACAATGAGCAGTTCTTC.

The table lists this clonotype with many counts. The chain is built from TRBV28 and TRBJ2-7, with D perhaps TRBD2 (6 bases). Germline-derived CDR1 and CDR2 are MDHEN and SYDVKM. Trimming left V 3 bases short and J 0 bases short, with 12 bases between. The CDR3 has 15 amino acids. The chain's CDR3 is CASSFSRDFSYEQYF. The CDR3 DNA reads TGTGCCAGCAGTTTTAGTCGGGACTTCTCCTACGAGCAGTACTTC.

In this sample, this clonotype turned up a few times. The chain uses TRBV20-1 and TRBJ2-7, with 11 bases that match TRBD2. CDR3 length equals 17 residues. The J segment lost 4 bases and the V segment lost 3 bases, leaving 14 bases of the junction unmatched. In germline, CDR1 is DFQATT, CDR2 SNEGSKA (reference sequence). The CDR3: CSASGVAGGPLRYEQYF. The CDR3 region has the DNA TGCAGTGCTAGCGGGGTAGCGGGAGGGCCCCTACGGTACGAGCAGTACTTC.

The table lists this clonotype with a few counts. The CDR3 DNA reads TGTGCCAGCAGTTATATGCTAGCGGAACTCAATGAGCAGTTCTTC. Translating it yields CASSYMLAELNEQFF. The rearrangement links TRBV6-5 to TRBJ2-1, with 7 nucleotides matching TRBD2. After removal of 3 bases from V and 6 bases from J, the junction contained 8 bases not matched to a gene. Germline lookup yields CDR1 MNHEY and CDR2 SVGAGI. The CDR3 loop spans 15 amino acids.

This clonotype was observed at least ten times. The chain links TRBV12-3 or TRBV12-4 to TRBJ1-3; D uncertain. With 5 bases removed from V and 2 bases from J, the gap between germline ends came to 16 bases. This CDR3 is built from 16 residues. CDR3 protein: CASSLSVGVAGNTIYF. The CDR3 bases are TGTGCCAGCAGTCTATCCGTCGGGGTCGCTGGAAACACCATATATTTT.

This clonotype was seen repeatedly, ten times or more. The genes are TRBV20-1 and TRBJ2-3, with 11 bases aligning to TRBD2. CDR3 length: 17 amino acids. V lost 2 bases, J lost 0 bases, and 7 bases stayed unmatched. CDR1 and CDR2 (germline): DFQATT, SNEGSKA (reference sequence). The CDR3 coding sequence is TGCAGTGCTAGAAGGTTCGGGACTAGCGGTAGCACAGATACGCAGTATTTT. Its protein product is CSARRFGTSGSTDTQYF.

This clonotype was seen ten or more times. The genes are TRBV20-1 and TRBJ2-3; D not resolved. V lost 4 bases and J 1 base, leaving 12 bases between the germline ends. There are 14 residues in the CDR3. Germline CDR1 reads DFQATT; CDR2 reads SNEGSKA (reference sequence). The DNA for the CDR3 is TGCAGTGCTAAAGGCTGGGTGGGCACAGATACGCAGTATTTT. Translation: CSAKGWVGTDTQYF.

This clonotype was counted between two and nine times. The J gene is TRBJ2-5, the V gene TRBV5-1; unclear D gene. Germline V gene lookup returns CDR1 SGHRS and CDR2 YFSETQ. The CDR3 is made up of 15 amino acids. V shed 4 bases and J shed 5 bases, with 18 bases lying between them. CDR3 DNA sequence: TGCGCCAGCAGCCCGCCGGGCCCCGCGTTGGAGACCCAGTACTTC. Amino acid sequence: CASSPPGPALETQYF.

This clonotype was counted at least ten times. The chain carries TRBV29-1 and TRBJ1-2, with D unclear. V was clipped by 6 bases and J by 5 bases, with 10 bases between them. Germline values: CDR1 SQVTM, CDR2 ANQGSEA. This CDR3 has 11 amino acids. The chain's CDR3 is CSVHGGYGYTF. CDR3 sequence (DNA): TGCAGCGTCCACGGTGGGTATGGCTACACCTTC. Supplemented by reference TRBV29-1 and TRBJ1-2, the full variable domain reads SAVISQKPSRDICQRGTSLTIQCQVDSQVTMMFWYRQQPGQSLTLIATANQGSEATYESGFVIDKFPISRPNLTFSTLTVSNMSPEDSSIYLCSVHGGYGYTFGSGTRLTVV.